Listed here is a single TCR beta chain. No antigen is known for it. Per-base quality was not reported, and no clone a single base away is much larger than it. For TCR Vbeta sequencing, memory CD4+ T cells were sorted ex vivo from the peripheral blood of narcolepsy patients and healthy controls. Reading the germline V gene (reference sequence) gives CDR1 MNHEY and CDR2 SMNVEV. V gives up 7 bases and J gives up 0 bases, and the segment between their germline ends measures 16 bases. The CDR3 numbers 16 residues from cysteine through phenylalanine. Only the CDR3 part of the read is kept: 48 bases, read in frame from the first base. The data were taken from a study of T cells in narcolepsy (dated by TCRdb to about 2018). For the study in its entirety: Patients with narcolepsy type 1 or type 2 (NT1, NT2) were enrolled in the study together with healthy control donors. To look for autoreactive T cells in narcolepsy patients that target self-antigens of hypocretin neurons (hypocretin, TRIB2), the study used TCR Vbeta sequencing to follow clonotypes in blood and CSF.

The library was produced with the immunoSEQ multiplex PCR assay. Held by TCRdb, this immuneACCESS table contains in-frame sequences only and omits some clones. Under half of the omission traces to an unresolved V gene where checked; the cause of the rest is unknown. The sample table shows some 32,000 clones, and approximately 78% are seen once. The top ten clonotypes cover 1.2% of the sample. The research as a whole found: No sequences matching autoreactive T cell clones were present in some of the blood memory CD4+ repertoires from patients and controls. Plots comparing CSF and blood CD4+ T cell clonotypes from the same patient highlighted HCRT-specific and TRIB2-specific autoreactive clonotypes. Autoreactive clonotypes were reported to be detected serially in the blood of the same patients and of different patients, but not in the blood of healthy controls. Numbers of sequenced blood memory CD4+ clonotypes were comparable, with averages of about 41,000 in patients and 30,000 to 35,000 in controls.

Sequencing used CD45RA- memory CD4+ T cells from PBMCs. The cell subset or site label of this sample denotes: memory T cells sorted ex vivo from peripheral blood. This TCR was recovered from a human donor with narcolepsy. The chain uses TRBV27 and TRBJ2-1, with no confident D gene call. The sequence in DNA is TGTGCCAGCACTACTAACACCGCTAGCTCCTACAATGAGCAGTTCTTC. Its protein reads: CASTTNTASSYNEQFF.